These T cell receptor beta chains were read from a single sample in a study of T cells after yellow fever vaccination. One entry per CDR3 protein, called by TCRdb with MiXCR from the 5' RACE reads. Of 230,000 or so distinct CDR3 sequences in the sample, more than 6.5% are singletons; the top ten hold about 1%. Specimen: CD4+ T cells sorted from PBMCs, collected on the day of the yellow fever booster vaccination. The receptors come from a man aged 25-45 years who received the YFV17D yellow fever vaccine. CDR3s include the opening cysteine and the closing phenylalanine or tryptophan. D genes are given only for firm matches. Clone size is not always given. Where it is, it says once, few, many or a class for expanded clones.

v_call	j_call	clone_size	d_call	cdr3_aa	cdr3_nt
TRBV15	TRBJ2-5	many	.	CATSRDPHSAETQYF	TGTGCCACCAGCAGAGATCCACACTCCGCAGAGACCCAGTACTTC
TRBV2	TRBJ2-1	many	TRBD2	CASNSLTGGLPNEQFF	TGTGCCAGCAACTCCTTAACGGGGGGTTTGCCCAATGAGCAGTTCTTC
TRBV6-1	TRBJ2-6	.	TRBD1	CASTKQGSGANVLTF	TGTGCCAGCACAAAACAGGGGTCTGGGGCCAACGTCCTGACTTTC
TRBV5-1	TRBJ2-2	few	.	CASSQTGTYLTGELFF	TGCGCCAGCAGTCAGACCGGGACATATCTAACCGGGGAGCTGTTTTTT
TRBV9	TRBJ1-3	few	TRBD1	CASSGGQANTIYF	TGTGCCAGCAGCGGGGGACAGGCAAACACCATATATTTT
TRBV20-1	TRBJ2-1	many	TRBD2	CSAYSGRGYEQFF	TGCAGTGCTTACAGCGGGAGGGGCTATGAGCAGTTCTTC
TRBV20-1	TRBJ2-3	.	TRBD2	CSAAPGGNTQYF	TGCAGTGCCGCCCCGGGAGGGAATACGCAGTATTTT
TRBV19	TRBJ2-3	few	.	CASTPRGRSTDTQYF	TGTGCCAGTACCCCACGGGGCCGAAGCACAGATACGCAGTATTTT
TRBV7-2	TRBJ2-2	many	.	CASSFSANTGELFF	TGTGCCAGCAGCTTCTCAGCGAACACCGGGGAGCTGTTTTTT
TRBV5-4	TRBJ2-7	many	TRBD2	CASSLVAGELEQYF	TGTGCCAGCAGCTTGGTTGCGGGAGAGCTCGAGCAGTACTTC
TRBV29-1	TRBJ1-2	many	TRBD1	CSAGDRGNYGYTF	TGCAGCGCCGGGGACAGGGGAAACTATGGCTACACCTTC
TRBV5-1	TRBJ2-3	many	.	CASSSTHTDTQYF	TGCGCCAGCAGCTCCACTCACACAGATACGCAGTATTTT
TRBV7-6	TRBJ2-7	few	TRBD1	CASSRGQGFEQYF	TGTGCCAGCAGCCGGGGACAGGGCTTCGAGCAGTACTTC
TRBV7-2	TRBJ2-4	.	.	CASSEDSAFKNIQYF	TGTGCCAGCAGCGAGGACAGCGCGTTCAAAAACATTCAGTACTTC
TRBV9	TRBJ2-1	few	TRBD2	CASSVGNSGSSYNEQFF	TGTGCCAGCAGCGTAGGTAATAGCGGGTCCTCCTACAATGAGCAGTTCTTC
TRBV5-1	TRBJ2-1	.	TRBD2	CASSLRLAGGEQFF	TGCGCCAGCAGCTTGCGGCTAGCGGGGGGTGAGCAGTTCTTC
TRBV12-3/TRBV12-4	TRBJ2-5	.	TRBD1	CASTRTGGNQETQYF	TGTGCCAGCACCAGGACAGGGGGAAACCAAGAGACCCAGTACTTC
TRBV12-3/TRBV12-4	TRBJ1-2	few	.	CASSVDGREGYTF	TGTGCCAGCAGTGTGGACGGGAGGGAAGGCTACACCTTC
TRBV6-2/TRBV6-3	TRBJ1-1	few	.	CASSYVGTEAFF	TGTGCCAGCAGTTACGTGGGAACTGAAGCTTTCTTT
TRBV27	TRBJ2-3	many	TRBD2	CASTSGRSRGTDTQYF	TGTGCCAGCACCTCCGGGAGGTCTAGAGGGACAGATACGCAGTATTTT
TRBV29-1	TRBJ2-2	many	TRBD1	CSVGGRGFGELFF	TGCAGCGTTGGAGGCAGGGGGTTCGGGGAGCTGTTTTTT
TRBV6-5	TRBJ2-7	few	.	CASSYSRRGRANEQYF	TGTGCCAGCAGTTACTCGAGGAGGGGGAGGGCCAACGAGCAGTACTTC
TRBV7-3	TRBJ2-1	few	TRBD2	CASSPQAGGFYNEQFF	TGTGCCAGCAGCCCGCAAGCGGGAGGGTTCTACAATGAGCAGTTCTTC